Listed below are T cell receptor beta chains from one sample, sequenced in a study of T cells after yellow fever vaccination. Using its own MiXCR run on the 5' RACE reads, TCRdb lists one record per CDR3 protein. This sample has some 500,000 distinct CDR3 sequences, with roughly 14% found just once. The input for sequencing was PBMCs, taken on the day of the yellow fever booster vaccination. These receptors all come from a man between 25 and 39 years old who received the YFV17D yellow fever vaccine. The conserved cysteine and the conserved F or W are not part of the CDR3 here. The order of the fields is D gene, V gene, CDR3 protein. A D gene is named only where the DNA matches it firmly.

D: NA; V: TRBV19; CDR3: ASSPSRPPYEQY
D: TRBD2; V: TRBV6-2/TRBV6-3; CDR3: ASSLIAGGRPYEQY
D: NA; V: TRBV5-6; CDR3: ASSWARSHEQF
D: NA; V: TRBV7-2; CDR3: ASTSVAQETQY
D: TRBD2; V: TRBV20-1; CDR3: SARSGRVDNEQF
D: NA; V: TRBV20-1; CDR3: SAKRWRSYEQY
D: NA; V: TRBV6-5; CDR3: ASSLGPRQGGYT
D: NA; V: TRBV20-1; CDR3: SASLCRGGEQY
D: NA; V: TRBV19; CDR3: ASRTGIYGYT
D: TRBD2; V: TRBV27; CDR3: ASSLASGRAGKQY
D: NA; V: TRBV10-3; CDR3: AISPALGNQETQY
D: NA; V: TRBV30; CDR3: AWMEGGIGQY
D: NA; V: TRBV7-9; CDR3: ASSWDGSSDTQY
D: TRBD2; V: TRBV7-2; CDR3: ASSSPGTRIYEQY
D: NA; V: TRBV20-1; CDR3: SASSGTADYEQY
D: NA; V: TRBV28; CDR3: ASSSPGGRAPDTQY
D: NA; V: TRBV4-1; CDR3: ASSQIGGGTDYEQY
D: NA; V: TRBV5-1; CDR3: ASSLDSPFGYEQY
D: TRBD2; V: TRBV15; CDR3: ATSRDLAGVLDTQY
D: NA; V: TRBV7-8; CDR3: ASSHPTGSETQY
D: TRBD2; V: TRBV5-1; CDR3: ASSWGASGILNEQF
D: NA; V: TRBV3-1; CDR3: ASSHSGRYEQF
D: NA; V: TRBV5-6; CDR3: ASSPQGARGNQPQH
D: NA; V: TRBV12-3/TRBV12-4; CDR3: ASTENTDTQY
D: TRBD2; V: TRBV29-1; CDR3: SVERLAGTTEQY
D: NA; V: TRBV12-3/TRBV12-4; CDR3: ASSRAPAGTTDTQY
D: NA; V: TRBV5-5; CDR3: ASSSGQLNEKLF
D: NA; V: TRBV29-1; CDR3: SVDYRAGELF
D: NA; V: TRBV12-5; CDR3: ASGLDISYEQY
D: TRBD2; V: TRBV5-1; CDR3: ASSLVTSEYNEQF
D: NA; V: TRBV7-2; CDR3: ASSSDVPGYT
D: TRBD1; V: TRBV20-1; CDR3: SARAGGVGNEKLF
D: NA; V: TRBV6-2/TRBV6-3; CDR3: ASRGYLNTEAF
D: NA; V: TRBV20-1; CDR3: SARISFGEKLF
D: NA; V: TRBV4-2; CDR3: ASSQDRGSGSGANVLT
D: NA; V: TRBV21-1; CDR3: ASSKDGREPETQY
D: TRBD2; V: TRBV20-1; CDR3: SARGSSGISFDEQF
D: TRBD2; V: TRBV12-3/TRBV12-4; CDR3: ASSFAPSGSGNIQY
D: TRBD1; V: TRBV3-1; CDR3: ASSQTLSRGPYEQY
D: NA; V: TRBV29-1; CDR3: SVFSPGEGKYGYT
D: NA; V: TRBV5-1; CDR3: ASSLEGKKNIQY